The clone carrying this T cell receptor beta chain was observed a handful of times. Antigen: not known. Germline-derived CDR1 and CDR2 are SGDLS and YYNGEE. V gave up 7 bases and J gave up 2 bases, with 10 bases separating them. This CDR3 region has 13 residues. Assay: immunoSEQ multiplex PCR; the TCRdb copy retains only in-frame clones and omits some. The table records around 10,000 clones, roughly 60% of them present only once. These data come from a study of immune cell composition in non-small cell lung cancer. On the study more broadly: Histologic subtype was mainly adenocarcinoma or squamous cell carcinoma. Regarding the study as a whole: Tumour-associated clones >0.5% occurred in roughly 30% of adenocarcinomas, about 80% of squamous. TIL tumour reactivity correlated with maximal tumour-associated clone frequency in adenocarcinoma. Squamous lung tumours showed higher top 10 clone scores and clonality than adenocarcinomas.

This sequence originates from a human donor with non-small cell lung cancer. Sequencing was carried out using lung tumor tissue. The gene calls are TRBV9 and TRBJ1-5; maybe TRBD1 (6 bases). CDR3 sequence: CASGGAGNQPQHF. CDR3 coding DNA: TGTGCCAGCGGGGGCGCCGGCAATCAGCCCCAGCATTTT.